This TCR beta chain was identified in a study of T cells in localized non-small cell lung cancer. Germline V lookup: CDR1 SGHAT, CDR2 FQNNGV. There are 16 residues in the CDR3. V shed 1 base and J shed 0 bases, with 10 bases lying between them. Some clones are missing from TCRdb's copy, which holds only in-frame ones; the method was immunoSEQ multiplex PCR. The sample records 55,000 to 80,000 clones, 84% being singletons. A word on this clone: Its target is unknown.

The study's findings and limits: Appearances in adjacent lung were noted for a median 57 of the top 100 tumor clones.

The source is a female donor aged 60 or older with stage I lung adenocarcinoma. The chain recombines TRBV11-2 with TRBJ1-3, with TRBD1 as a possible D gene (6 bases). This sample comprised peripheral blood, obtained before any cancer treatment. DNA of the CDR3: TGTGCCAGCAGCTTAGTTTTAGGGGGCTCTGGAAACACCATATATTTT. Amino acid sequence: CASSLVLGGSGNTIYF.